Following are 26 T cell receptor beta chains from one sample sequenced in a study of T cell responses to AZD1222 COVID-19 vaccine. Generated by immunoSEQ multiplex PCR, the TCRdb table keeps only in-frame clones and is missing some. The profile shows 100,000 or so clones, approximately 90% of them singletons. The specimen comprised peripheral blood, sampled on day 0 of AZD1222 vaccination. These receptors originate from an adult in good health.

This rearrangement joins TRBV27 to TRBJ1-6, with D maybe TRBD1 (5 bases). The CDR3 is 15 amino acids. Germline assignment: CDR1 MNHEY and CDR2 SMNVEV (reference sequence). Between the trimmed V and J ends, which lost 2 bases and 8 bases, there was a span of 13 bases. This CDR3 reads CASSLGGDFYSPLHF. As DNA, the CDR3 is TGTGCCAGCAGTTTAGGCGGGGACTTTTATTCACCCCTCCACTTT.

The chain combines TRBV19 with TRBJ1-1; D remains ambiguous. Trimming removed 2 bases from V and 2 bases from J, with 6 bases in between. Germline V gene lookup returns CDR1 LNHDA and CDR2 SQIVND (reference sequence). The CDR3 has 13 residues. CDR3 region: CASSILVNTEAFF. CDR3 nucleotide sequence: TGTGCCAGTAGTATATTGGTTAACACTGAAGCTTTCTTT.

The rearrangement links TRBV3-1 (or the pseudogene TRBV3-2) to TRBJ2-1; D remains unclear. The CDR3 runs to 13 residues. V gave up 0 bases and J gave up 9 bases, with 9 bases separating them. CDR1 LGHDT and CDR2 YNNKEL come from the germline V gene (reference sequence). The CDR3 nucleotides are TGTGCCAGCAGCCAAGATTGGTTTGGTGAGCAGTTCTTC. As protein: CASSQDWFGEQFF.

The rearrangement uses TRBV10-3 and TRBJ1-1; unclear D gene. The CDR3 is made up of 14 amino acids. Germline lookup yields CDR1 ENHRY and CDR2 SYGVKD. V shed 6 bases and J shed 3 bases, with 14 bases lying between them. CDR3 sequence reads: CAISKQDGYTEAFF. CDR3 coding DNA: TGTGCCATCAGCAAACAAGATGGGTACACTGAAGCTTTCTTT.

The chain has TRBV28 and TRBJ2-7; no reliable D call. The germline V gene has CDR1 MDHEN and CDR2 SYDVKM. This CDR3 spans 14 amino acids. V shed 6 bases and J shed 0 bases, with 12 bases lying between them. CDR3 bases: TGTGCCAGCAGACGCGCGGAGAGCTCCTACGAGCAGTACTTC. This translates into CASRRAESSYEQYF.

The chain has TRBV28 and TRBJ1-4; perhaps TRBD1 as D (5 bases). The V end was cut by 5 bases, the J end by 3 bases, with 10 bases between. Germline values: CDR1 MDHEN, CDR2 SYDVKM. This CDR3 has 14 amino acids. The CDR3 reads CASSARVANEKLFF. Written as DNA, the CDR3 is TGTGCCAGCAGTGCCAGGGTAGCTAATGAAAAACTGTTTTTT. The entire variable domain, with the rest obtained from reference TRBV28 and TRBJ1-4, is as follows: DVKVTQSSRYLVKRTGEKVFLECVQDMDHENMFWYRQDPGLGLRLIYFSYDVKMKEKGDIPEGYSVSREKKERFSLILESASTNQTSMYLCASSARVANEKLFFGSGTQLSVL.

This chain connects TRBV28 to TRBJ2-1, with D tentatively TRBD2 (5 bases). Germline-derived CDR1 and CDR2 are MDHEN and SYDVKM. This CDR3 contains 13 residues. With 6 bases removed from V and 8 bases from J, the gap between germline ends came to 14 bases. The CDR3 bases are TGTGCCAGCAGCCTCCTAGCTCCGCATGAGCAGTTCTTC. This codes for CASSLLAPHEQFF.

The chain is built from TRBV5-4 and TRBJ2-1, with 7 nucleotides matching TRBD2. CDR3 length: 16 residues. From germline, CDR1 is SGHNT and CDR2 YYREEE (reference sequence). With V trimmed by 4 bases and J by 4 bases, 11 bases remained unmatched. The CDR3 reads CASSPGGGKEYNEQFF. As DNA, the CDR3 is TGTGCCAGCAGCCCTGGGGGGGGGAAAGAATACAATGAGCAGTTCTTC.

This chain joins TRBV6-6 and TRBJ2-7; D might be TRBD2 (5 bases). Germline assignment: CDR1 MNHNY and CDR2 SVGAGI (reference sequence). This CDR3 comprises 14 residues. V gave up 0 bases and J gave up 7 bases, with 13 bases separating them. CDR3 DNA sequence: TGTGCCAGCAGTTACTCGAGATCGGGCGGGGAGCAGTACTTC. Protein: CASSYSRSGGEQYF.

The gene calls are TRBV10-3 and TRBJ2-4; D tentatively fits TRBD1 or TRBD2 (6 bases each). In germline, CDR1 is ENHRY, CDR2 SYGVKD. The V and J ends lost 3 bases and 8 bases respectively, with 14 bases between them. This CDR3 contains 14 residues. CDR3 loop: CAISDVWGADIQYF. CDR3 bases: TGTGCCATCAGTGACGTCTGGGGGGCGGACATTCAGTACTTC.

This rearrangement joins TRBV29-1 to TRBJ2-7, with TRBD2 matching over 9 bases. V shed 1 base and J 2 bases; nucleotides not matched to a gene: 6. Germline lookup yields CDR1 SQVTM and CDR2 ANQGSEA. The CDR3 runs 15 residues. CDR3 region: CSVEGLAGTTYEQYF. For the CDR3, the DNA is TGCAGCGTTGAAGGGCTAGCGGGGACAACCTACGAGCAGTACTTC.

The gene calls are TRBV5-1 and TRBJ1-5; D is ambiguous. The germline V gene encodes CDR1 SGHRS and CDR2 YFSETQ. V was pared by 8 bases and J by 1 base, with 4 bases between. CDR3 size: 11 residues. CDR3 DNA: TGCGCCAGTTCGAGCAATCAGCCCCAGCATTTT. Protein sequence: CASSSNQPQHF.

The genes are TRBV5-6 and TRBJ1-2; no definite D call. CDR3 length: 12 amino acids. Germline V lookup: CDR1 SGHDT, CDR2 YYEEEE. The ends were cut back, 2 bases at V and 4 bases at J, with 6 bases in the middle. In DNA form, the CDR3 reads TGTGCCAGCAGCTTAACCGCCTATGGCTACACCTTC. Protein product: CASSLTAYGYTF.

The V gene is TRBV27, the J gene TRBJ1-3, with no clear D. The CDR3 has 13 residues. The V gene's germline CDR1 is MNHEY and CDR2 SMNVEV (reference sequence). Between the trimmed V and J ends, which lost 6 bases and 3 bases, there was a span of 9 bases. The CDR3 region has the DNA TGTGCCAGCAGATATTCCGATGGAAACACCATATATTTT. It yields the protein CASRYSDGNTIYF.

This sequence joins TRBV9 and TRBJ2-1; 9 positions match TRBD2. Trimming removed 4 bases from V and 7 bases from J; junction bases left unmatched: 12. CDR1 and CDR2 from the germline V gene are SGDLS and YYNGEE. CDR3 length: 16 residues. DNA for the CDR3: TGTGCCAGCAGCCCCCGGGGGTCGCGGGGGGGGAATGAGCAGTTCTTC. Translated, it gives CASSPRGSRGGNEQFF. Based on the CDR3 plus reference TRBV9 and TRBJ2-1, the full variable domain is DSGVTQTPKHLITATGQRVTLRCSPRSGDLSVYWYQQSLDQGLQFLIQYYNGEERAKGNILERFSAQQFPDLHSELNLSSLELGDSALYFCASSPRGSRGGNEQFFGPGTRLTVL.

This clone was recorded a few times. The chain has TRBV30 and TRBJ2-3; either TRBD1 or TRBD2 may supply D (5 bases each). This CDR3 is 14 amino acids long. Trimming removed 2 bases at V and 0 bases at J, with 9 bases between. Germline CDR1 GTSNPN, CDR2 SVGIG (reference sequence). The CDR3 region has the DNA TGTGCCTGGAGTCAGGGAGACAGCACAGATACGCAGTATTTT. It encodes CAWSQGDSTDTQYF.

The CDR3 bases are TGTGCCAGCGCCGCCCCAGGCAACTATGGCTACACCTTC. Its translation: CASAAPGNYGYTF. The chain joins TRBV18 to TRBJ1-2, with D unclear. The V gene lost 8 bases and the J gene lost 2 bases, with 12 bases spanning the gap. This CDR3 is 13 amino acids long. CDR1 and CDR2 from the germline V gene are KGHSH and LQKENI.

V is TRBV19 and J is TRBJ1-1, with D possibly TRBD1 on 5 matching bases. In germline, CDR1 is LNHDA, CDR2 SQIVND (reference sequence). This CDR3 has 16 amino acids. The germline V and J ends were trimmed by 3 bases and 3 bases, with 17 bases remaining between them. This CDR3 reads CASSILVQGGHTEAFF. CDR3 sequence (DNA): TGTGCCAGTAGTATTTTAGTCCAGGGTGGGCACACTGAAGCTTTCTTT. Using reference TRBV19 and TRBJ1-1 for the parts outside the CDR3, the full variable domain is DGGITQSPKYLFRKEGQNVTLSCEQNLNHDAMYWYRQDPGQGLRLIYYSQIVNDFQKGDIAEGYSVSREKKESFPLTVTSAQKNPTAFYLCASSILVQGGHTEAFFGQGTRLTVV.

The CDR3 region is CASSGFYTEAFF. In DNA, the CDR3 is TGTGCCAGCAGCGGATTTTACACTGAAGCTTTCTTT. This chain joins TRBV6-2 or TRBV6-3 and TRBJ1-1; D gene ambiguous. This CDR3 is 12 amino acids long. The V end was cut by 6 bases, the J end by 3 bases, with 8 bases between. Germline V CDR1 and CDR2: MNHEY, SVGEGT.

Only a few counts were recorded for this clone. The chain employs TRBV3-1 (or the pseudogene TRBV3-2) and TRBJ2-5; the match to TRBD2 covers 13 bases. The V segment lost 1 base and the J segment 4 bases; nucleotides outside the gene matches: 0. CDR1 and CDR2 (germline): LGHDT, YNNKEL (reference sequence). This CDR3 spans 15 amino acids. The CDR3 region has the DNA TGTGCCAGCAGCCAAGGACTAGCGGGGGGAGAGACCCAGTACTTC. Protein sequence: CASSQGLAGGETQYF.

The rearrangement links TRBV24-1 to TRBJ2-2, with TRBD1 matching over 10 bases. This CDR3 contains 16 residues. V dropped 3 bases and J dropped 6; count of bases not matched to a gene: 6. Per the germline V gene, CDR1 is KGHDR and CDR2 is SFDVKD. CDR3: CATSDPGQGIAGELFF. DNA for the CDR3: TGTGCCACCAGTGATCCGGGACAGGGGATTGCCGGGGAGCTGTTTTTT.

The gene calls are TRBV5-8 and TRBJ2-1; 8 positions match TRBD1. Trimming cost V 0 bases and J 8 bases; bases outside gene matches: 4. CDR3 length equals 14 residues. CDR1 SGHTS and CDR2 YDEGEE come from the germline V gene. CDR3 in DNA: TGTGCCAGCAGCTTGGGGACAGGGTGGGATGAGCAGTTCTTC. Amino acids: CASSLGTGWDEQFF.

This chain links TRBV6-4 with TRBJ1-2, with 9 bases aligning to TRBD1. Germline trimming cut 3 bases from V and 6 bases from J; bases unmatched to any gene: 5. CDR1 is MRHNA, CDR2 SNTAGT, per germline. The CDR3 is 14 amino acids. The CDR3 is CASSEQGALDGYTF. CDR3 DNA: TGTGCCAGCAGTGAACAGGGGGCGCTGGATGGCTACACCTTC.

The chain is built from TRBV5-1 and TRBJ2-1; TRBD1 matches at 10 bases. V lost 3 bases, J lost 9 bases, and 3 bases stayed unmatched. Germline V gives CDR1 SGHRS, CDR2 YFSETQ. This CDR3 has 13 residues. CDR3 residues: CASSWGQGSEQFF. The CDR3 DNA is TGCGCCAGCAGCTGGGGACAGGGGAGTGAGCAGTTCTTC.

The CDR3 DNA reads as TGTGCCAGCAGCTTAGTGGGACTGGTGAACACTGAAGCTTTCTTT. Amino acid sequence: CASSLVGLVNTEAFF. The J gene is TRBJ1-1, the V gene TRBV7-2; weak D call: TRBD1 (5 bases). Germline CDR1 is SGHTA and CDR2 is FQGNSA. This CDR3 has 15 amino acids. V was pared by 1 base and J by 0 bases, with 9 bases between. Full variable domain (remainder filled in from reference TRBV7-2 and TRBJ1-1): GAGVSQSPSNKVTEKGKDVELRCDPISGHTALYWYRQSLGQGLEFLIYFQGNSAPDKSGLPSDRFSAERTGGSVSTLTIQRTQQEDSAVYLCASSLVGLVNTEAFFGQGTRLTVV.

The rearrangement links TRBV7-9 to TRBJ1-1; D is undetermined. The CDR3 has 12 amino acids. Germline-derived CDR1 and CDR2 are SEHNR and FQNEAQ (reference sequence). Between the trimmed V and J ends, which lost 3 bases and 5 bases, there was a span of 7 bases. The CDR3 spells CASSFGRTEAFF. CDR3 sequence (DNA): TGTGCCAGCAGCTTCGGCAGAACTGAAGCTTTCTTT.